This T cell receptor (beta chain) was identified during a study of shared clonotypes between healthy human individuals. V dropped 5 bases and J dropped 6 bases, with 11 bases sitting between them. The germline gives CDR1 SGHNT, CDR2 YENEEA. CDR3 length: 13 residues. Authors' methods: Junction-only immunoSEQ data arrived without quality scores, meaning filtering differed. Profiled with immunoSEQ multiplex PCR; TCRdb holds only in-frame clones, not every one. V and J calls and clone size are copied from that table; D and trimming were computed from the DNA. The sample shows some 2,500,000 clones, 85% to 95% of them seen only once. General observations from the study: Sharing across four donors was highest in naive CD4 (about 5%) and lowest in memory CD8 (roughly 0.4%).

In the case of this clone: Its matching antigen is unknown.

This chain joins TRBV11-3 and TRBJ2-1; D might be TRBD1 (6 bases). The sequence came from a man in his late teens or twenties in good health. Some clones in this sample may be carry-over from other donors' samples. What was sequenced was naive CD4+ T cells from PBMCs. Subset here: CD45RA+ positively selected. The CDR3 reads CASSRAQGNEQFF. DNA for the CDR3: TGTGCCAGCAGCCGTGCACAGGGCAATGAGCAGTTCTTC.